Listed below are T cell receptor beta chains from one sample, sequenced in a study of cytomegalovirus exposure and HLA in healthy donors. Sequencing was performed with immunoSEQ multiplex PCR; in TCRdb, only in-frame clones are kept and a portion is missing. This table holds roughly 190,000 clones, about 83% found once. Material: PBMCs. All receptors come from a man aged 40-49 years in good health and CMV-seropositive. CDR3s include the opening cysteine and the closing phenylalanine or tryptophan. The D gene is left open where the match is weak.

cdr3_nt: TGTGCCAGCAGCTTAGAAGGTAGCGGTTACTACGAGCAGTACTTC
cdr3_aa: CASSLEGSGYYEQYF
j_call: TRBJ2-7
d_call: NA
v_call: TRBV7-9

cdr3_nt: TGTGCCAGCAGCCCAGGGGAAACAGATACGCAGTATTTT
cdr3_aa: CASSPGETDTQYF
j_call: TRBJ2-3
d_call: NA
v_call: TRBV14

cdr3_nt: TGTGCCAGCAGGGGGGACTTTCCATCCTACGAGCAGTACTTC
cdr3_aa: CASRGDFPSYEQYF
j_call: TRBJ2-7
d_call: NA
v_call: TRBV6-1

cdr3_nt: TGTGCCAGCAGCTTCGGGTCGTTGGGCGGGGAGCTGTTTTTT
cdr3_aa: CASSFGSLGGELFF
j_call: TRBJ2-2
d_call: NA
v_call: TRBV5-4

cdr3_nt: TGTGCCAGCAGTCGACAGGGAGCGGTACCCGAAGCTTTCTTT
cdr3_aa: CASSRQGAVPEAFF
j_call: TRBJ1-1
d_call: TRBD1
v_call: TRBV6-1

cdr3_nt: TGTGCCAGCAGGGGGACAGGGCTAGAGACCCAGTACTTC
cdr3_aa: CASRGTGLETQYF
j_call: TRBJ2-5
d_call: TRBD1
v_call: TRBV2

cdr3_nt: TGTGCCAGCAGCTCATTGGATGGGAGGGCCCACAATGAGCAGTTCTTC
cdr3_aa: CASSSLDGRAHNEQFF
j_call: TRBJ2-1
d_call: TRBD2
v_call: TRBV7-2

cdr3_nt: TGTGCTAGCAGCTTAAGGCAGGGGAACGAGCAGTACTTC
cdr3_aa: CASSLRQGNEQYF
j_call: TRBJ2-7
d_call: NA
v_call: TRBV7-7

cdr3_nt: TGCGCCAGCAGCTTATGGTGGTCGGGGCGGGAGGGCCCCAATGAGCAGTTCTTC
cdr3_aa: CASSLWWSGREGPNEQFF
j_call: TRBJ2-1
d_call: TRBD2
v_call: TRBV5-1

cdr3_nt: TGCGCCAGCAGATTCGGACTAGCGGGAGCAGAGACCCAGTACTTC
cdr3_aa: CASRFGLAGAETQYF
j_call: TRBJ2-5
d_call: TRBD2
v_call: TRBV5-1